This T cell receptor (beta chain) was profiled in a study of shared clonotypes between healthy human individuals. The study's findings and limits: Among donors, clonotype sharing was expected to be affected by sequencing depth. Enrolling few donors narrowed the genetic and exposure-history diversity that was represented.

The germline V gene encodes CDR1 SGHRS and CDR2 YFSETQ. The CDR3 covers 15 residues. Trimming at V came to 3 bases and at J to 6 bases, leaving 6 bases not matched to a gene. Authors' processing steps: Junction-only immunoSEQ sequences carried no quality scores, so filtering differed. Data came from immunoSEQ multiplex PCR; TCRdb stores just in-frame clones and leaves some out. The V and J calls and clone size come from that table; D and trimming were worked out from the DNA. The profile covers a few hundred thousand clones, with around 77% appearing a single time and more than 10% taken by the ten largest. As concerns this clone: Its matching antigen is unknown.

Sequenced sample: PBMCs. The rearrangement joins TRBV5-1 to TRBJ2-2, with 9 bases fitting TRBD2. The origin of this receptor is a middle-aged woman in good health. Some clones in this sample may be carry-over from other donors' samples. The CDR3 region is CASSSLAGAAGELFF. CDR3 nucleotide sequence: TGCGCCAGCAGCTCGTTAGCGGGAGCCGCCGGGGAGCTGTTTTTT. The whole variable domain, remainder taken from reference TRBV5-1 and TRBJ2-2, is KAGVTQTPRYLIKTRGQQVTLSCSPISGHRSVSWYQQTPGQGLQFLFEYFSETQRNKGNFPGRFSGRQFSNSRSEMNVSTLELGDSALYLCASSSLAGAAGELFFGEGSRLTVL.